The 25 T cell receptor beta chains below all came from one sample that was sequenced in a study of blood T cell repertoires in COVID-19. The protocol was immunoSEQ multiplex PCR, while the TCRdb copy is restricted to in-frame clones and leaves out a portion. The sample has roughly 250,000 clones, roughly 90% seen once. The sequenced sample was peripheral blood. These receptors all come from a woman aged 25 to 39 with COVID-19, enrolled during active disease.

The rearrangement joins TRBV6-1 to TRBJ1-1; TRBD1 matches 8 bases. The V segment lost 2 bases and the J segment 2 bases; nucleotides outside the gene matches: 16. The germline V gene encodes CDR1 MNHNS and CDR2 SASEGT. This CDR3 spans 19 amino acids. The CDR3 DNA is TGTGCCAGCAGTGAATTAATGTTCGACAGGGGCCTGATTAACACTGAAGCTTTCTTT. It translates to CASSELMFDRGLINTEAFF.

The DNA for the CDR3 is TGTGCCAGCACCCTAGCGGGGACGGGGACCCAGTACTTC. It encodes CASTLAGTGTQYF. The V and J genes are TRBV2 and TRBJ2-5, with TRBD2 identical over 9 bases. Germline V gene data show CDR1 as SNHLY and CDR2 as FYNNEI. The ends lost 7 bases at V and 7 bases at J; junction bases unmatched: 7. The length of the CDR3 is 13 residues.

The J gene is TRBJ2-5, the V gene TRBV11-2, with D perhaps TRBD2 (5 bases). In germline, CDR1 is SGHAT, CDR2 FQNNGV. The CDR3 loop spans 14 amino acids. Trimming pared 8 bases from V and 1 base from J, leaving 14 bases between. CDR3 region: CASSWESLQETQYF. The CDR3 DNA follows: TGTGCCAGCTCCTGGGAGAGCCTCCAAGAGACCCAGTACTTC.

V gene TRBV2 combines with J gene TRBJ1-3; the D gene is possibly TRBD1 (5 bases). Germline loops: CDR1 SNHLY, CDR2 FYNNEI. CDR3 length equals 14 residues. V shed 3 bases and J shed 3 bases, with 9 bases lying between them. The CDR3 spells CASSERGGGNTIYF. CDR3 DNA sequence: TGTGCCAGCAGTGAGAGGGGAGGTGGAAACACCATATATTTT.

About this clone: Within the sample, other DNA sequences also encode this same CDR3. V and J are TRBV5-4 and TRBJ1-2; D is perhaps TRBD1 (6 bases). CDR1 and CDR2 from the germline V gene are SGHNT and YYREEE (reference sequence). The CDR3 spans 12 residues. The V gene lost 4 bases and the J gene lost 4 bases, with 8 bases spanning the gap. The CDR3 nucleotides are TGTGCCAGCAGCCAGGACAGCTATGGCTACACCTTC. Protein sequence: CASSQDSYGYTF.

The chain recombines TRBV5-1 with TRBJ1-3, with D possibly TRBD1 on 5 matching bases. Germline-derived CDR1 and CDR2 are SGHRS and YFSETQ. The CDR3 totals 14 residues. V lost 5 bases and J lost 2, with 11 bases in between. Here the CDR3 reads CASSPGFPGNTIYF. The CDR3 DNA reads as TGCGCCAGCAGTCCAGGGTTCCCTGGAAACACCATATATTTT. The complete variable domain, with remaining parts taken from reference TRBV5-1 and TRBJ1-3, reads KAGVTQTPRYLIKTRGQQVTLSCSPISGHRSVSWYQQTPGQGLQFLFEYFSETQRNKGNFPGRFSGRQFSNSRSEMNVSTLELGDSALYLCASSPGFPGNTIYFGEGSWLTVV.

The J gene is TRBJ1-2, the V gene TRBV18, with 7 bases aligning to TRBD1. The CDR3 is 13 residues long. V was clipped by 2 bases and J by 4 bases; unmatched bases: 1. Germline lookup yields CDR1 KGHSH and CDR2 LQKENI. CDR3 loop: CASSPGTAYGYTF. The CDR3 nucleotides read TGTGCCAGCTCACCAGGGACAGCCTATGGCTACACCTTC.

This chain connects TRBV28 to TRBJ2-1; D might be TRBD2 (5 bases). V was pared by 4 bases and J by 7 bases, with 11 bases between. The CDR3 consists of 13 residues. Germline loops: CDR1 MDHEN, CDR2 SYDVKM. The CDR3 DNA follows: TGTGCCAGCAGTTCAAACCGGGGTAATGAGCAGTTCTTC. It translates to CASSSNRGNEQFF.

The rearrangement uses TRBV3-1 (or the pseudogene TRBV3-2) and TRBJ1-2, with TRBD1 as a possible D gene (5 bases). Trimming stripped 1 base from V and 3 bases from J, with 12 bases between. The CDR3 is made up of 15 amino acids. The germline CDR1 and CDR2 sequences are LGHDT and YNNKEL (reference sequence). CDR3 nucleotides: TGTGCCAGCAGCCAAGTAGGGCAGGGTTACTATGGCTACACCTTC. It specifies CASSQVGQGYYGYTF.

The chain employs TRBV3-1 (or the pseudogene TRBV3-2) and TRBJ2-1, with a weak D call TRBD2 (5 bases). V lost 4 bases to trimming and J lost 4 bases, with 14 bases between them. The CDR3 loop spans 15 amino acids. The V gene's germline CDR1 is LGHDT and CDR2 YNNKEL (reference sequence). CDR3 protein: CASSRWKGDYNEQFF. CDR3 in DNA: TGTGCCAGCAGCCGTTGGAAGGGAGATTACAATGAGCAGTTCTTC.

The chain couples TRBV6-5 to TRBJ2-7; D ambiguous. Germline-derived CDR1 and CDR2 are MNHEY and SVGAGI. Between the trimmed V and J ends, which lost 0 bases and 3 bases, there was a span of 6 bases. The CDR3 extends over 13 amino acids. The CDR3 protein is CASSYSESYEQYF. CDR3 in DNA: TGTGCCAGCAGTTACTCAGAGAGCTACGAGCAGTACTTC.

The chain is built from TRBV21-1 and TRBJ1-5; the D call of TRBD1 is as the table states it, not checked on the DNA. TRBV21-1 is termed a pseudogene. The CDR3 extends over 15 amino acids. This chain's CDR3 is CASMGFTGTCQPQHF. The CDR3 nucleotides are TGTGCCAGCATGGGGTTTACAGGGACGTGTCAGCCCCAGCATTTT.

This chain joins TRBV7-2 and TRBJ1-1; no clear D gene. The length of the CDR3 is 15 residues. Germline V gives CDR1 SGHTA, CDR2 FQGNSA. Trimming pared 1 base from V and 1 base from J, leaving 10 bases between. The CDR3 DNA reads as TGTGCCAGCAGCTTAGAAGTGGGCAGGAACACTGAAGCTTTCTTT. Translating it yields CASSLEVGRNTEAFF.

The chain has TRBV24-1 and TRBJ2-7; 8 bases match TRBD1. Trimming removed 3 bases from V and 1 base from J; junction bases left unmatched: 4. The germline V gene has CDR1 KGHDR and CDR2 SFDVKD. CDR3 length: 15 amino acids. CDR3 residues: CATSDGDRQSYEQYF. CDR3 DNA: TGTGCCACCAGTGATGGGGACAGGCAGTCCTACGAGCAGTACTTC.

The rearrangement joins TRBV24-1 to TRBJ1-2; maybe TRBD1 (6 bases). V gave up 6 bases and J gave up 2 bases, with 12 bases separating them. Germline CDR1 KGHDR, CDR2 SFDVKD. This CDR3 is 14 amino acids long. CDR3 sequence: CATSSGHPNYGYTF. The DNA of the CDR3 is TGTGCCACCAGTTCGGGACACCCCAACTATGGCTACACCTTC.

This clone was observed a single time. The chain is built from TRBV20-1 and TRBJ1-2, with D perhaps matching TRBD1 (5 bases). The CDR3 is made up of 11 amino acids. Trimming shortened V by 2 bases and J by 4 bases, and 5 bases separated the two germline ends. The germline CDR1 and CDR2 sequences are DFQATT and SNEGSKA (reference sequence). The CDR3 sequence: CSARQGYGYTF. The CDR3 DNA sequence: TGCAGTGCTAGACAGGGCTATGGCTACACCTTC.

This chain links TRBV11-2 with TRBJ2-3, with a weak D call TRBD2 (5 bases). In germline, CDR1 is SGHAT, CDR2 FQNNGV. CDR3 size: 15 residues. V lost 6 bases to trimming and J lost 1 base, with 14 bases between them. CDR3 in amino acids: CASSPRRAGTDTQYF. CDR3 sequence (DNA): TGTGCCAGCAGTCCCAGGAGAGCGGGCACAGATACGCAGTATTTT.

This clone was recorded once. The V and J genes are TRBV11-2 and TRBJ2-7; the match to TRBD1 covers 9 bases. This CDR3 spans 14 amino acids. Germline lookup yields CDR1 SGHAT and CDR2 FQNNGV. V gave up 5 bases and J gave up 7 bases; unmatched junction bases: 9. In DNA, the CDR3 is TGTGCCAGCAGCCCCCGGACAGGGGTTAATGAGCAGTACTTC. This sequence encodes CASSPRTGVNEQYF.

The chain links TRBV14 to TRBJ1-2; D might be TRBD1 (6 bases). From germline, CDR1 is SGHDN and CDR2 FVKESK. The CDR3 has 13 amino acids. Trimming removed 4 bases at V and 8 bases at J, with 14 bases between. Written as DNA, the CDR3 is TGTGCCAGCAGCCGCCCCGGACAGTTGGGCTACACCTTC. Translated: CASSRPGQLGYTF.

The chain employs TRBV10-1 and TRBJ2-2; 8 nucleotides match TRBD2. Germline V CDR1 and CDR2: WNHNN, SYGVQD (reference sequence). The CDR3 length is 18 residues. Losses at the gene ends were 0 bases for V and 2 bases for J; bases not matched to a gene: 8. CDR3 sequence: CASSESGRGALNTGELFF. CDR3 DNA sequence: TGCGCCAGCAGTGAGTCGGGGCGGGGGGCCCTAAACACCGGGGAGCTGTTTTTT.

The J gene is TRBJ1-2, the V gene TRBV6-1; 7 bases match TRBD1. CDR1 MNHNS and CDR2 SASEGT come from the germline V gene. The CDR3 has 17 residues. Trimming took 2 bases from V and 4 from J; bases not matched to a gene: 13. CDR3 loop: CASSEHPRRQGSYGYTF. CDR3 sequence (DNA): TGTGCCAGCAGTGAACACCCCCGACGACAGGGTTCCTATGGCTACACCTTC.

This sequence joins TRBV6-5 and TRBJ1-2; 7 bases fit TRBD1. This CDR3 contains 15 residues. V shed 8 bases and J 1 base; nucleotides not matched to a gene: 10. Germline V gene sequence: CDR1 MNHEY, CDR2 SVGAGI. CDR3 DNA: TGTGCCAGCGGCATGAGAGGACAGGTTAACTATGGCTACACCTTC. It encodes CASGMRGQVNYGYTF.

The genes are TRBV6-5 and TRBJ2-3; D is perhaps TRBD2 (7 bases). This CDR3 comprises 16 residues. With 0 bases removed from V and 0 bases from J, the gap between germline ends came to 10 bases. Germline lookup yields CDR1 MNHEY and CDR2 SVGAGI. This chain's CDR3 is CASSYSGGRSTDTQYF. In nucleotides, the CDR3 is TGTGCCAGCAGTTACTCGGGGGGGCGAAGCACAGATACGCAGTATTTT.

The rearrangement links TRBV2 to TRBJ1-5, with a tentative D call TRBD1 (5 bases). This CDR3 is 15 amino acids long. Trimming left V 3 bases short and J 7 bases short, with 16 bases between. In germline, CDR1 is SNHLY, CDR2 FYNNEI. Here the CDR3 reads CASSEDQGKGQPQHF. CDR3 DNA: TGTGCCAGCAGTGAGGACCAGGGAAAAGGACAGCCCCAGCATTTT.

The chain combines TRBV7-2 with TRBJ2-7; TRBD2 might be the D (7 bases). Trimming took off 3 bases at V and 3 bases at J, with 12 bases between the two ends. The CDR3 is 14 residues long. Germline loops: CDR1 SGHTA, CDR2 FQGNSA. In DNA form, the CDR3 reads TGTGCCAGCAGCTTGGGAGGGGGGTTCTACGAGCAGTACTTC. Translation: CASSLGGGFYEQYF.